The 25 T cell receptor beta chains given below trace back to one sample, sequenced in a study of blood T cell repertoires in COVID-19. The data were produced by immunoSEQ multiplex PCR, yet TCRdb's version contains in-frame clones alone and is incomplete. The repertoire has hundreds of thousands of clones, about 85% of them found once; the top ten carry around 6%. Sequenced material: PBMCs or T cells enriched from blood (not recorded which). Receptors originate from a woman aged 25 to 39 with acute COVID-19.

The chain employs TRBV9 and TRBJ2-2; possibly TRBD1 for D (5 bases). Trimming shortened V by 3 bases and J by 7 bases, and 13 bases separated the two germline ends. Germline values: CDR1 SGDLS, CDR2 YYNGEE. The CDR3 covers 14 residues. The CDR3 spells CASSGPQGIGELFF. In DNA form, the CDR3 reads TGTGCCAGCAGCGGACCTCAGGGAATCGGGGAGCTGTTTTTT.

The V and J genes are TRBV27 and TRBJ2-1; 7 positions match TRBD1. This CDR3 contains 15 residues. Germline-derived CDR1 and CDR2 are MNHEY and SMNVEV (reference sequence). The ends lost 4 bases at V and 0 bases at J; junction bases unmatched: 3. The CDR3 here is CASSSDRSSYNEQFF. DNA for the CDR3: TGTGCCAGCAGTTCGGACAGGAGCTCCTACAATGAGCAGTTCTTC.

This chain links TRBV27 with TRBJ2-6; possibly TRBD1 for D (5 bases). Trimming removed 5 bases at V and 0 bases at J, with 11 bases between. Germline CDR1 MNHEY, CDR2 SMNVEV (reference sequence). There are 16 residues in the CDR3. CDR3 sequence (DNA): TGTGCCAGCAGTCCGCGGACATTCTCTGGGGCCAACGTCCTGACTTTC. Translation gives CASSPRTFSGANVLTF.

V usage is TRBV19 and J usage is TRBJ2-7; 8 bases are shared with TRBD2. Unmatched junction bases numbered 11, after V lost 5 bases and J lost 2 bases. This CDR3 region has 16 residues. Germline CDR1 LNHDA, CDR2 SQIVND (reference sequence). CDR3 DNA sequence: TGTGCCAGTAGTCTCCAGCCAGCGGGAGAGGCCTACGAGCAGTACTTC. Protein: CASSLQPAGEAYEQYF.

The chain combines TRBV6-4 with TRBJ1-6; the D is unclear. The ends were cut back, 5 bases at V and 1 base at J, with 9 bases in the middle. CDR1 and CDR2 from the germline V gene are MRHNA and SNTAGT. This CDR3 region has 15 residues. The CDR3: CASSPGASYNSPLHF. The CDR3 bases are TGTGCCAGCAGTCCGGGTGCATCCTATAATTCACCCCTCCACTTT.

The chain links TRBV12-3 or TRBV12-4 to TRBJ1-2; D gene unclear. CDR3 length: 12 amino acids. Trimming removed 7 bases at V and 5 bases at J, with 11 bases between. In DNA, the CDR3 is TGTGCCAGCACCCTGGCGGGGTATGGCTACACCTTC. It translates to CASTLAGYGYTF.

The gene calls are TRBV6-5 and TRBJ2-5, with a weak D call TRBD2 (5 bases). The ends were cut back, 6 bases at V and 0 bases at J, with 14 bases in the middle. CDR3 length: 15 amino acids. The germline gives CDR1 MNHEY, CDR2 SVGAGI. CDR3 DNA sequence: TGTGCCAGCAGCCCCTTGGGGAGCTACCAAGAGACCCAGTACTTC. Protein product: CASSPLGSYQETQYF.

The chain carries TRBV29-1 and TRBJ2-7, with D hard to call. With 4 bases removed from V and 1 base from J, the gap between germline ends came to 20 bases. The CDR3 loop spans 16 amino acids. Germline V gene data show CDR1 as SQVTM and CDR2 as ANQGSEA. CDR3 bases: TGCAGCGTTGTTCCCCAATTTGGTGTCGGGTCCTACGAGCAGTACTTC. This translates into CSVVPQFGVGSYEQYF.

The CDR3 is CASRRDSLNGYTF. Here the CDR3 DNA reads TGTGCCAGCAGGCGGGACAGCCTAAACGGCTACACCTTC. V usage is TRBV2 and J usage is TRBJ1-2, with 7 bases identical to TRBD1. Germline CDR1 SNHLY, CDR2 FYNNEI. Unmatched junction bases numbered 9, after V lost 6 bases and J lost 8 bases. The CDR3 loop spans 13 amino acids.

This clone was counted between two and nine times. CDR3 sequence: CASSTGVQKLFF. The CDR3 DNA reads as TGTGCCAGTAGCACGGGGGTTCAAAAACTGTTTTTT. This chain uses TRBV19 with TRBJ1-4; tentatively, D is TRBD1 (5 bases). With 6 bases removed from V and 9 bases from J, the gap between germline ends came to 11 bases. This CDR3 is built from 12 residues. CDR1 and CDR2 (germline): LNHDA, SQIVND (reference sequence).

The chain combines TRBV3-1 (or the pseudogene TRBV3-2) with TRBJ1-5; TRBD1 might be the D (5 bases). Germline V lookup: CDR1 LGHDT, CDR2 YNNKEL (reference sequence). This CDR3 has 14 amino acids. Trimming shortened V by 2 bases and J by 6 bases, and 11 bases separated the two germline ends. This chain's CDR3 is CASSQSVQGQPQHF. CDR3 coding DNA: TGTGCCAGCAGCCAATCGGTTCAGGGTCAGCCCCAGCATTTT.

The rearrangement joins TRBV7-9 to TRBJ1-2; D call uncertain. CDR3 length: 15 amino acids. The germline V and J ends were trimmed by 5 bases and 6 bases, with 19 bases remaining between them. From germline, CDR1 is SEHNR and CDR2 FQNEAQ (reference sequence). CDR3 bases: TGTGCCAGCAGCCCGCCGGGGATCGGCCCGGATGGCTACACCTTC. It encodes CASSPPGIGPDGYTF.

The V call is TRBV11-2, the J call TRBJ2-5; the D gene is possibly TRBD2 (6 bases). Germline CDR1 is SGHAT and CDR2 is FQNNGV. V shed 5 bases and J shed 2 bases, with 15 bases lying between them. The CDR3 is 15 residues long. CDR3 region: CASSPSWGVQETQYF. The CDR3 DNA is TGTGCCAGCAGCCCGAGCTGGGGGGTTCAAGAGACCCAGTACTTC.

The chain uses TRBV4-1 and TRBJ1-1; 9 bases match TRBD1. Germline V gives CDR1 MGHRA, CDR2 YSYEKL. The CDR3 is 16 residues long. J lost 2 bases, V lost 0 bases, and 4 bases had no gene match. The chain's CDR3 is CASSQDRTGGNTEAFF. DNA for the CDR3: TGCGCCAGCAGCCAAGACCGAACAGGGGGCAACACTGAAGCTTTCTTT.

The chain has TRBV7-6 and TRBJ1-2, with D unclear. V lost 3 bases to trimming and J lost 3 bases, with 14 bases between them. This CDR3 is built from 15 residues. CDR1 and CDR2 from the germline V gene are SGHVS and FNYEAQ. CDR3 residues: CASSLLVPGDYGYTF. The DNA of the CDR3 is TGTGCCAGCAGCTTGCTAGTTCCCGGGGACTATGGCTACACCTTC.

The J gene is TRBJ2-7, the V gene TRBV5-4; 11 bases are shared with TRBD2. The germline V gene has CDR1 SGHNT and CDR2 YYREEE (reference sequence). J gave up 6 bases and V 3 bases, and 11 bases lay outside the gene matches. This CDR3 is built from 16 residues. CDR3: CASSWTPGLAGGEQYF. The CDR3 region has the DNA TGTGCCAGCAGCTGGACCCCCGGACTAGCGGGCGGCGAGCAGTACTTC.

The gene calls are TRBV27 and TRBJ2-2; 11 bases fit TRBD1. In germline, CDR1 is MNHEY, CDR2 SMNVEV (reference sequence). The V gene end was trimmed by 4 bases and the J gene end by 0 bases; junction bases not matched to a gene: 10. The CDR3 extends over 19 amino acids. In DNA, the CDR3 is TGTGCCAGCAGTTCCCGCCCTGGGACAGGGGGGTCGAACACCGGGGAGCTGTTTTTT. Translated: CASSSRPGTGGSNTGELFF.

The gene calls are TRBV28 and TRBJ1-4; D unresolved. This CDR3 region has 15 residues. Trimming removed 5 bases from V and 6 bases from J, with 16 bases in between. In germline, CDR1 is MDHEN, CDR2 SYDVKM. The CDR3 nucleotides read TGTGCCAGCAGTACCTTGGGTCAGGTGGATGAAAAACTGTTTTTT. Translated, it gives CASSTLGQVDEKLFF.

The chain recombines TRBV28 with TRBJ1-4; 8 bases agree with TRBD1. Germline-derived CDR1 and CDR2 are MDHEN and SYDVKM. This CDR3 comprises 15 residues. V lost 2 bases and J lost 6; bases outside the gene matches: 5. Written as DNA, the CDR3 is TGTGCCAGCAGTTTACTACAGGGGGACCATGAAAAACTGTTTTTT. It is translated as CASSLLQGDHEKLFF. The whole variable domain, filled in from reference TRBV28 and TRBJ1-4, reads DVKVTQSSRYLVKRTGEKVFLECVQDMDHENMFWYRQDPGLGLRLIYFSYDVKMKEKGDIPEGYSVSREKKERFSLILESASTNQTSMYLCASSLLQGDHEKLFFGSGTQLSVL.

The chain couples TRBV6-5 to TRBJ2-2; 14 nucleotides line up with TRBD2. Germline CDR1 and CDR2: MNHEY and SVGAGI. With V trimmed by 4 bases and J by 8 bases, 3 bases remained unmatched. The CDR3 covers 15 residues. The CDR3 reads CASSSGTSGRGELFF. The CDR3 bases are TGTGCCAGCAGTTCGGGGACTAGCGGGAGAGGGGAGCTGTTTTTT.

The CDR3 nucleotides are TGTGCCAGCAGCAAAGGCCCCCTCACTAGTACCGGGCATACGCAGTATTTT. Encoded protein: CASSKGPLTSTGHTQYF. The chain joins TRBV21-1 to TRBJ2-3; TRBD2, the table's D call, lacks a check against the DNA. TRBV21-1 has pseudogene status. The CDR3 covers 17 residues.

The chain is built from TRBV6-1 and TRBJ2-1; D may be TRBD1 (5 bases). The germline V and J ends were trimmed by 1 base and 2 bases, with 12 bases remaining between them. The CDR3 contains 16 residues. CDR1 is MNHNS, CDR2 SASEGT, per germline. The DNA of the CDR3 is TGTGCCAGCAGTGAAGTGGTAGGGGTAGCCTACAATGAGCAGTTCTTC. Translation gives CASSEVVGVAYNEQFF.

The chain joins TRBV5-1 to TRBJ2-5; 11 bases map to TRBD2. This CDR3 spans 15 amino acids. Germline V CDR1 and CDR2: SGHRS, YFSETQ. With 3 bases clipped from V and 5 bases from J, the junction kept 6 bases outside the gene matches. DNA of the CDR3: TGCGCCAGCAGCTCGCTAGCGGGGGGAGGGGAGACCCAGTACTTC. Residues: CASSSLAGGGETQYF.

This rearrangement joins TRBV7-6 to TRBJ2-5, with D possibly being TRBD2 (6 bases). CDR3 length: 14 residues. Germline CDR1 reads SGHVS; CDR2 reads FNYEAQ. Trimming took off 1 base at V and 5 bases at J, with 11 bases between the two ends. CDR3 protein: CASSLEGAGETQYF. CDR3 nucleotides: TGTGCCAGCAGCTTAGAAGGGGCGGGGGAGACCCAGTACTTC. Together with reference TRBV7-6 and TRBJ2-5, the CDR3 gives the full variable domain: GAGVSQSPRYKVTKRGQDVALRCDPISGHVSLYWYRQALGQGPEFLTYFNYEAQQDKSGLPNDRFSAERPEGSISTLTIQRTEQRDSAMYRCASSLEGAGETQYFGPGTRLLVL.

The chain has TRBV28 and TRBJ1-1; the match to TRBD1 covers 8 bases. Looked up from germline, CDR1 is MDHEN and CDR2 is SYDVKM. J lost 0 bases, V lost 1 base, and 4 bases had no gene match. The CDR3 contains 16 residues. CDR3 DNA: TGTGCCAGCAGTTTATATCAGGGGGCAATGAACACTGAAGCTTTCTTT. It encodes CASSLYQGAMNTEAFF.